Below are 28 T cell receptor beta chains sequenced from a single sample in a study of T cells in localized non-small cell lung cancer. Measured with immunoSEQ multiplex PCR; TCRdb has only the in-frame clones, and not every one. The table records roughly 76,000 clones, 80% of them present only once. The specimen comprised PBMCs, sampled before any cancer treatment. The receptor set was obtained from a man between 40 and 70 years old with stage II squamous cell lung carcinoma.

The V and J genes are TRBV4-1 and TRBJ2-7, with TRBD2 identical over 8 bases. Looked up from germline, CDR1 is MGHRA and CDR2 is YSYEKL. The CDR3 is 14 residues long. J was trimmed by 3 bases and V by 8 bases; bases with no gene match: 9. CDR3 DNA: TGCGCCAGCGGTTCGGGGGCGGGAGGCTACGAGCAGTACTTC. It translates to CASGSGAGGYEQYF.

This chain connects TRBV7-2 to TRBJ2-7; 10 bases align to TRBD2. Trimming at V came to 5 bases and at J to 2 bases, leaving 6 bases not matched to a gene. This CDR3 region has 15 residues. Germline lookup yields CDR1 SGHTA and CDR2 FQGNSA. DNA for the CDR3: TGTGCCAGCAGCGCCTCCACTAGCGGGACCTACGAGCAGTACTTC. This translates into CASSASTSGTYEQYF.

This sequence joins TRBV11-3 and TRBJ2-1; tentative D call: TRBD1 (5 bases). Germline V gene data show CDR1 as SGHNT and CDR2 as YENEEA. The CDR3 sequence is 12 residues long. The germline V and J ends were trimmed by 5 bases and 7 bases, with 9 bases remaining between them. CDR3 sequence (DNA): TGTGCCAGCAGCGGGGCTGGGAATGAGCAGTTCTTC. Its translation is CASSGAGNEQFF.

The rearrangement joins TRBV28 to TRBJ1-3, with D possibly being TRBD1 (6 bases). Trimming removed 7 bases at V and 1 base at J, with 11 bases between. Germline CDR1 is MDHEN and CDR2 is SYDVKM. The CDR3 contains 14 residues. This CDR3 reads CASKGGGSGNTIYF. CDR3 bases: TGTGCCAGCAAGGGGGGAGGATCTGGAAACACCATATATTTT.

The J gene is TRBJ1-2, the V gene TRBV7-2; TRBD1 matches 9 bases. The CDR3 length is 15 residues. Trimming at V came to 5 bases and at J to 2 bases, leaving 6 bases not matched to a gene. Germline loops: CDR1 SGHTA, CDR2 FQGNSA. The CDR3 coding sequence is TGTGCCAGCAGCGCAACCGGGACAGGGAACTATGGCTACACCTTC. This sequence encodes CASSATGTGNYGYTF.

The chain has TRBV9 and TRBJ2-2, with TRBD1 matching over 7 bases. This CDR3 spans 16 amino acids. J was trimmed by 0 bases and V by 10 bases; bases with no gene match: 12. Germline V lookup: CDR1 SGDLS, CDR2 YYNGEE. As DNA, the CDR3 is TGTGCCTCATACCCGACAGGGACCACGAACACCGGGGAGCTGTTTTTT. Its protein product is CASYPTGTTNTGELFF.

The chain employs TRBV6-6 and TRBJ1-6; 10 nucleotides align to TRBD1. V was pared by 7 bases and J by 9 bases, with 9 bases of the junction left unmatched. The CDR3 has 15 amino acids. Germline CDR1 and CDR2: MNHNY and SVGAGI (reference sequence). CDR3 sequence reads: CASKEPGTGVSPLHF. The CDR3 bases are TGTGCCAGCAAGGAGCCTGGGACAGGGGTTTCACCCCTCCACTTT.

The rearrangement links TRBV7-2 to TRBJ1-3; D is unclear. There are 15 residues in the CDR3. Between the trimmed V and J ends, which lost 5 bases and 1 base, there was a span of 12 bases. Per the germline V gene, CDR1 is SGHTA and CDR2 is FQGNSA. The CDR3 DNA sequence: TGTGCCAGCAGCGATTCGGGAGGATCTGGAAACACCATATATTTT. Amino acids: CASSDSGGSGNTIYF. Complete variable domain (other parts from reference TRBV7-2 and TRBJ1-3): GAGVSQSPSNKVTEKGKDVELRCDPISGHTALYWYRQSLGQGLEFLIYFQGNSAPDKSGLPSDRFSAERTGGSVSTLTIQRTQQEDSAVYLCASSDSGGSGNTIYFGEGSWLTVV.

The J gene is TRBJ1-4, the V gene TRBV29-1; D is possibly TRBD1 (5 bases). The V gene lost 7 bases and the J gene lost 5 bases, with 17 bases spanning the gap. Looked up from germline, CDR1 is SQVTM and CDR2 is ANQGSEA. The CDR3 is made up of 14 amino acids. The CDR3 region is CSARRSGRNEKLFF. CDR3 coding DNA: TGCAGCGCCCGGAGGTCAGGGAGGAATGAAAAACTGTTTTTT.

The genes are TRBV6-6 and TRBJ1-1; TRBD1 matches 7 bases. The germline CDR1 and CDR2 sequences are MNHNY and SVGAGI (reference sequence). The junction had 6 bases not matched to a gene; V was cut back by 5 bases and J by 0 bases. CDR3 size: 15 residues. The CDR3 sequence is CASSKGQSMNTEAFF. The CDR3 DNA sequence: TGTGCCAGCAGTAAGGGACAGTCTATGAACACTGAAGCTTTCTTT.

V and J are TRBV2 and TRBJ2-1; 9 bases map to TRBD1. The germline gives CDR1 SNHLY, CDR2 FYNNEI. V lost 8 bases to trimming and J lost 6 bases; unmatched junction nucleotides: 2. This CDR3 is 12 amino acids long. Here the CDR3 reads CASRDRVNEQFF. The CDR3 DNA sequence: TGTGCCAGCCGGGACAGGGTCAATGAGCAGTTCTTC.

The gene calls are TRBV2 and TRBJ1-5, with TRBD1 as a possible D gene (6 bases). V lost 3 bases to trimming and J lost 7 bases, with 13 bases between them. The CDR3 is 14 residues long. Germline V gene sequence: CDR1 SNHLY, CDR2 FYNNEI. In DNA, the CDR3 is TGTGCCAGCAGTGAGCAGGGGCTAGCGCAGCCCCAGCATTTT. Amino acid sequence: CASSEQGLAQPQHF.

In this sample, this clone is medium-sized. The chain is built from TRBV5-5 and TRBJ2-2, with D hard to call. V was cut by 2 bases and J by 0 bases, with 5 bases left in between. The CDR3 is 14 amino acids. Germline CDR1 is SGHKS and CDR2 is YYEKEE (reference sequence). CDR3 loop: CASSFTANTGELFF. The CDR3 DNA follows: TGTGCCAGCAGCTTTACAGCGAACACCGGGGAGCTGTTTTTT.

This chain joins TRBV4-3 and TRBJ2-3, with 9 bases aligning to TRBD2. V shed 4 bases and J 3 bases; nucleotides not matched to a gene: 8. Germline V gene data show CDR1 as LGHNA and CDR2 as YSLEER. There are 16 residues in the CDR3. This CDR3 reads CASSRQRGARTDTQYF. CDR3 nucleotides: TGCGCCAGCAGCCGGCAGCGGGGGGCCAGGACAGATACGCAGTATTTT.

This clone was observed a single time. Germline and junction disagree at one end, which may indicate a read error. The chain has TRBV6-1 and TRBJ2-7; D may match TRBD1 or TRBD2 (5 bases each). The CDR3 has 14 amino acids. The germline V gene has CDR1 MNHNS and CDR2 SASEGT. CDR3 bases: TGTGCCATCAGTGAGAGACAGAGGGCTCCCGAGCAGTACTTC. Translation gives CAISERQRAPEQYF.

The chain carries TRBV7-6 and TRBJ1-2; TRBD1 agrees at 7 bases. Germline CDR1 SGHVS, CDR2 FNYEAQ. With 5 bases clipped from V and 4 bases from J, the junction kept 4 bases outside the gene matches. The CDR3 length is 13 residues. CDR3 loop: CASSRDSFYGYTF. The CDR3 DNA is TGTGCCAGCAGCCGGGACAGCTTCTATGGCTACACCTTC. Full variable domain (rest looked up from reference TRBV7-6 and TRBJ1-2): GAGVSQSPRYKVTKRGQDVALRCDPISGHVSLYWYRQALGQGPEFLTYFNYEAQQDKSGLPNDRFSAERPEGSISTLTIQRTEQRDSAMYRCASSRDSFYGYTFGSGTRLTVV.

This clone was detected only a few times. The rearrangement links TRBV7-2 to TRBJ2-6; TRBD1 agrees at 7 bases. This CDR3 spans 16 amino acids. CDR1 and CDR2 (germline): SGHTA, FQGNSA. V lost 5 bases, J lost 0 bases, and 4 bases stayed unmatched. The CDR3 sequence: CASSMTGNSGANVLTF. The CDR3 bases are TGTGCCAGCAGCATGACAGGGAACTCTGGGGCCAACGTCCTGACTTTC. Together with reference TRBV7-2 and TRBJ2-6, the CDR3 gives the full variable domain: GAGVSQSPSNKVTEKGKDVELRCDPISGHTALYWYRQSLGQGLEFLIYFQGNSAPDKSGLPSDRFSAERTGGSVSTLTIQRTQQEDSAVYLCASSMTGNSGANVLTFGAGSRLTVL.

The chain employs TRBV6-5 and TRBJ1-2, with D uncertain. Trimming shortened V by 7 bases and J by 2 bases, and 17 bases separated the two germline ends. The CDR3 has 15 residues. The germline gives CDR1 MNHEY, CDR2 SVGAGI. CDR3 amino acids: CASTPLGRENYGYTF. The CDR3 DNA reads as TGTGCCAGCACCCCACTCGGACGGGAGAACTATGGCTACACCTTC.

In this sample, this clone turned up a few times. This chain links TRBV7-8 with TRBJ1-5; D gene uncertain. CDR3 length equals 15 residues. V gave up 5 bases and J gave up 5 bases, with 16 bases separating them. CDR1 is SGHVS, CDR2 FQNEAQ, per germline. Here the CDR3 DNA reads TGTGCCAGCAGCCTCCGAGAGGGAAGGGATCAGCCCCAGCATTTT. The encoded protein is CASSLREGRDQPQHF.

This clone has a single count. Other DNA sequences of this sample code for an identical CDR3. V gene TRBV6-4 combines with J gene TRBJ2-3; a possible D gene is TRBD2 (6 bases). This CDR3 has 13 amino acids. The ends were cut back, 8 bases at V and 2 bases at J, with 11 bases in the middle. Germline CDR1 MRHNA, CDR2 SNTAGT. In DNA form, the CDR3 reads TGTGCCAGCGGGGCGGGGCACACAGATACGCAGTATTTT. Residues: CASGAGHTDTQYF.

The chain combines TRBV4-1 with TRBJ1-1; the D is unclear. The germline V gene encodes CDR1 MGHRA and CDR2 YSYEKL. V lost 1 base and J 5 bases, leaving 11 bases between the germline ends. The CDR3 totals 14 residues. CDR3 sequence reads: CASSQVEGSTEAFF. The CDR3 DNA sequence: TGCGCCAGCAGCCAAGTCGAAGGATCGACTGAAGCTTTCTTT.

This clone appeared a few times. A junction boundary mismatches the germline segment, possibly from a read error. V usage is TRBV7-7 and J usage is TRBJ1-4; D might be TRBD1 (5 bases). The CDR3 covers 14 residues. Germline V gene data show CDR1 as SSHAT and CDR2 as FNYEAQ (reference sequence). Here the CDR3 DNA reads TGTGCTAGCAGCGTAGGACGGGGGAATGAAAAACTGTTTTTT. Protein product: CASSVGRGNEKLFF.

DNA of the CDR3: TGTGCCTGGGCTCAGATGTTCTCTGGCTACACCTTC. Protein product: CAWAQMFSGYTF. The J gene is TRBJ1-2, the V gene TRBV30; no reliable D call. The V end lost 5 bases, the J end lost 7 bases, and 14 bases lay between the germline ends. The CDR3 has 12 amino acids. Germline CDR1 is GTSNPN and CDR2 is SVGIG (reference sequence).

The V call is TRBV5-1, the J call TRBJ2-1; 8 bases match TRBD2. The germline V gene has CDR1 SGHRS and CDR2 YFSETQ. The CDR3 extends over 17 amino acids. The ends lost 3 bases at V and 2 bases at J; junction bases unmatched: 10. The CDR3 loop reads CASSWLTSAGPYNEQFF. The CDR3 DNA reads TGCGCCAGCAGCTGGTTGACTAGCGCCGGCCCCTACAATGAGCAGTTCTTC. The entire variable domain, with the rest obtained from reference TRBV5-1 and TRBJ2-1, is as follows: KAGVTQTPRYLIKTRGQQVTLSCSPISGHRSVSWYQQTPGQGLQFLFEYFSETQRNKGNFPGRFSGRQFSNSRSEMNVSTLELGDSALYLCASSWLTSAGPYNEQFFGPGTRLTVL.

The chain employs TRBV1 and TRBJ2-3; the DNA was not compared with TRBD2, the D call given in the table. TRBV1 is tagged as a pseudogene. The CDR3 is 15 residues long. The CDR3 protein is CTSSPPGRSTDTQYF. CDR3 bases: TGCACCAGCAGCCCCCCGGGGAGAAGCACAGATACGCAGTATTTT.

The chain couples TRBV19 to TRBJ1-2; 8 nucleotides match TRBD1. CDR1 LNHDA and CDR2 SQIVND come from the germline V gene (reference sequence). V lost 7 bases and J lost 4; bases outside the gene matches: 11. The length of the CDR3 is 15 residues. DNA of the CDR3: TGTGCCAGTACCCCAACCGACAGGGGCGGCTATGGCTACACCTTC. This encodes CASTPTDRGGYGYTF.

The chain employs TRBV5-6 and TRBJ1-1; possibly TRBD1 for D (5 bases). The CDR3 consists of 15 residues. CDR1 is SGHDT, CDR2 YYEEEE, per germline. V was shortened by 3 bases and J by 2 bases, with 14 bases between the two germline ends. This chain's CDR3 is CASSWAEGPNTEAFF. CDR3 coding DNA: TGTGCCAGCAGCTGGGCAGAGGGGCCCAACACTGAAGCTTTCTTT.

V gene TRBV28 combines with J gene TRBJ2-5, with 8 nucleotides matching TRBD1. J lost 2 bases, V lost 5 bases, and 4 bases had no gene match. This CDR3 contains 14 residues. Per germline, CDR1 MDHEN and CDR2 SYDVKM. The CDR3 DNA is TGTGCCAGCAGTGACCGGGACAGGCAAGAGACCCAGTACTTC. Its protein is CASSDRDRQETQYF.